This T cell receptor (beta chain) was recovered during a study of CD8 T cells in ankylosing spondylitis. Points from the study as a whole: Significant enrichment of disease-linked clones was reportedly seen in matched ankylosing spondylitis synovial fluid. Clones linked with disease were CD8+ and fairly uncommon in the peripheral blood. Blood of patients with ankylosing spondylitis appeared to be characterized by a TCR beta motif of several highly homologous variants.

MiXCR was run by TCRdb on the 5' RACE reads, yielding one entry per CDR3 protein. Of just under 350,000 distinct CDR3 sequences in the sample, roughly 14% were seen once. Trimming took 4 bases from V and 1 from J, leaving 14 bases between them. This CDR3 region has 16 residues. CDR1 and CDR2 from the germline V gene are SGHRS and YFSETQ. On this clonotype itself: Its antigen is not identified.

This rearrangement joins TRBV5-1 to TRBJ2-2; D is possibly TRBD1 or TRBD2 (5 bases each). The sequencing sample was made of blood, either unsorted or a sorted T cell fraction (not recorded which). The clonotype originates from a male donor with ankylosing spondylitis or in good health (not recorded which). The CDR3 region is CASSRPGTGNTGELFF. In DNA, the CDR3 is TGCGCCAGCAGCCGACCCGGGACGGGGAACACCGGGGAGCTGTTTTTT.